These T cell receptor beta chains were read from a single sample in a study of T cells in tuberculosis. Clones were sequenced by immunoSEQ multiplex PCR, and TCRdb holds only the in-frame ones, with some missing. The sample lists roughly 28,000 clones, 90% to 95% seen once, with roughly 5% in the top ten. The sample taken for sequencing was PBMCs. These receptors were taken from a donor aged 5-35 years with latent tuberculosis or without tuberculosis infection. CDR3s include the opening cysteine and the closing phenylalanine or tryptophan.

j_call v_call cdr3_aa
TRBJ2-2 TRBV2 CASSLPGQGDTGELFF
TRBJ2-1 TRBV27 CASSPISGPENEQFF
TRBJ2-3 TRBV28 CASSSYITTDTQYF
TRBJ2-1 TRBV5-1 CASTLTGTAYNEQFF
TRBJ1-4 TRBV28 CASSFPGLAGEKLFF
TRBJ2-7 TRBV28 CASSSPGASGLSYEQYF
TRBJ2-2 TRBV11-2 CASSSEGLVLSGELFF
TRBJ1-4 TRBV5-1 CASSLGGQAGTNEKLFF
TRBJ1-5 TRBV2 CASSQRTGGNQPQHF
TRBJ2-7 TRBV29-1 CSVVGRLSSYEQYF
TRBJ1-2 TRBV15 CATSRNAQSGYTF
TRBJ2-2 TRBV9 CASSVERVGELFF
TRBJ2-4 TRBV5-1 CASSFGNKNIQYF
TRBJ2-3 TRBV7-8 CASSLGTGVEGTQYF
TRBJ2-1 TRBV5-6 CASSLYGGGPRYNEQFF
TRBJ2-1 TRBV4-3 CASSQALGGDPYNEQFF
TRBJ2-7 TRBV7-9 CASVLGARVDEQYF
TRBJ2-2 TRBV7-2 CASSDYLTGELFF
TRBJ1-2 TRBV4-2 CASSQDGGYGYTF
TRBJ1-1 TRBV7-9 CASSLAYLNTEAFF
TRBJ2-7 TRBV10-1 CASSQDRGAGEQYF
TRBJ2-3 TRBV2 CASSEWGRLSTDTQYF
TRBJ2-3 TRBV28 CASSLYPTSGRVSDTQYF
TRBJ2-7 TRBV7-2 CASSLAFRTENYEQYF
TRBJ2-3 TRBV25-1 CASSESGGSSTDTQYF
TRBJ2-6 TRBV23-1 CAGGTATSGANVLTF
TRBJ1-1 TRBV18 CASSFDKMNTEAFF
TRBJ2-3 TRBV2 CASKELSTDTQYF
TRBJ2-5 TRBV7-2 CASRMTLQETQYF